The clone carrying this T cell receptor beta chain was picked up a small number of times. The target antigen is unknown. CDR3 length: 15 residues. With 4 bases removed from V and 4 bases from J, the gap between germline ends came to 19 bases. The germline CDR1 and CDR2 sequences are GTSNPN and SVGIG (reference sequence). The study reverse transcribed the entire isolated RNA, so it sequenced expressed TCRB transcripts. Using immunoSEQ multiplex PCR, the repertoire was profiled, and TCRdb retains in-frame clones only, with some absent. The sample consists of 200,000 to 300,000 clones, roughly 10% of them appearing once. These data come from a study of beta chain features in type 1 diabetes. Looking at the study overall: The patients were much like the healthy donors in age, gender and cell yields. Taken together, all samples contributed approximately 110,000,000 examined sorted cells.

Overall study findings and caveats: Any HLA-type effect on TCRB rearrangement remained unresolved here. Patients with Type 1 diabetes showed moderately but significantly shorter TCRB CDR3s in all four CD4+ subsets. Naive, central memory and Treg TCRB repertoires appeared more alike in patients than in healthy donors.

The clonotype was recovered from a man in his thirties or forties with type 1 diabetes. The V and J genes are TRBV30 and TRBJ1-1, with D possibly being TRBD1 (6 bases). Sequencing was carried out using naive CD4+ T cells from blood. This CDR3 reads CAWIVQGRTITEAFF. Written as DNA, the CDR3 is TGTGCCTGGATCGTACAGGGTCGCACCATCACTGAAGCTTTCTTT.